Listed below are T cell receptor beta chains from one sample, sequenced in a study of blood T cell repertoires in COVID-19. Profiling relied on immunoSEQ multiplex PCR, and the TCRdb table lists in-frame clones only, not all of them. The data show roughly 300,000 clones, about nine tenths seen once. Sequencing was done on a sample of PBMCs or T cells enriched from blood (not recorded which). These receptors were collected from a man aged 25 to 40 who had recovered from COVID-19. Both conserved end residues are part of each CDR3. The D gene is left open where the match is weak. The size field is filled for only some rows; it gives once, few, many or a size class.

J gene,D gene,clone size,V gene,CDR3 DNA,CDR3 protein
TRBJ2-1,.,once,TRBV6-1,TGTGCCAGCAGTGCTCCCCAGGTAGCGGTGATGTTCAATGAGCAGTTCTTC,CASSAPQVAVMFNEQFF
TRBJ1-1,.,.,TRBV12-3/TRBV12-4,TGTGCCAGCAGTCCAACGCGGAACACTGAAGCTTTCTTT,CASSPTRNTEAFF
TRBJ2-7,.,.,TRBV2,TGTGCCAGCAGTGTGCTGGACTCGGCCTACGAGCAGTACTTC,CASSVLDSAYEQYF
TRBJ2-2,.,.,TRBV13,TGTGCCAGCAGCTTAGAATCCGGGTTGCTCACCGGGGAGCTGTTTTTT,CASSLESGLLTGELFF
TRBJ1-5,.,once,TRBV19,TGTGCCAGTAGTAGAACCTCCAGGACAGCTAGCAATCAGCCCCAGCATTTT,CASSRTSRTASNQPQHF
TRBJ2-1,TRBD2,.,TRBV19,TGTGCCAGTAGTATGCGGACTAGCGGTGTTTACAATGAGCAGTTCTTC,CASSMRTSGVYNEQFF
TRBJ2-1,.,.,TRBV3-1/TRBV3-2,TGTGCCAGCAGGGGACGGCGGGACTCCCCTTACAATGAGCAGTTCTTC,CASRGRRDSPYNEQFF
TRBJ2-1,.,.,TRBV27,TGTGCCAGCAGTTTAAATCTTCCGGGTGAGCAGTTCTTC,CASSLNLPGEQFF
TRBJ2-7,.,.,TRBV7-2,TGTGCCAGCAGCCCCCCAGGAGGACCCTACGAGCAGTACTTC,CASSPPGGPYEQYF
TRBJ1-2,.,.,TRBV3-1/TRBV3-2,TGTGCCAGCAGCAAGTCAACTCCTAATGGCTACACCTTC,CASSKSTPNGYTF
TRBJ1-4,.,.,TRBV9,TGTGCCAGCAGCGCTAGCCCTTGGCAGGTCGGAGAAAAACTGTTTTTT,CASSASPWQVGEKLFF